This T cell receptor beta chain is drawn from a study of post-analysis software for immune sequencing data. Looking at the study overall: The disease courses spanned relapsing-remitting, secondary progressive and progressive-relapsing forms of multiple sclerosis. Findings and caveats of the study: Relative to controls, patients with multiple sclerosis showed significantly lower normalized Chao1 diversity. There were five or six TRBV segments more frequent in patients than controls, and TRBV5-6, TRBV5-1 and TRBV20-1 were among them.

J gave up 4 bases and V 4 bases, and 9 bases lay outside the gene matches. Germline-derived CDR1 and CDR2 are ENHRY and SYGVKD. This CDR3 has 15 residues. Unique molecular identifiers were carried by the TCR beta cDNA libraries. TCRdb analysed the PCR reads with MiXCR anew, one entry per CDR3 protein. This sample has more than 500,000 distinct CDR3 sequences, with around 34% found just once. This clonotype was counted only a few times. Its antigen remains unknown. This sequence originates from a girl under 18 with multiple sclerosis. This chain links TRBV10-3 with TRBJ1-2; TRBD1 agrees at 7 bases. Sequencing was performed on blood. CDR3 bases: TGTGCCATCAGTGGCCCCGACAGGGATAGCTATGGCTACACCTTC. Protein sequence: CAISGPDRDSYGYTF.